A selection of T cell receptor beta chains follows, all from one sample in a study of molecular identifiers for immune sequencing clone quantification. From the PCR reads, TCRdb called clonotypes with MiXCR, one entry per CDR3 protein. The table lists 460,000 or so distinct CDR3 sequences, 20% to 25% of them singletons, with 0.7% to 0.95% in the top ten. Sequencing was done on a sample of naive CD8+ T cells from blood, with Jurkat cell RNA spiked in. These receptors were taken from a human donor in good health. Some libraries in this study had Jurkat cell RNA spiked in. The CDR3 runs from the conserved cysteine through the conserved F or W. The order of the fields is clone size, J gene, V gene, D gene, CDR3 DNA, CDR3 protein. The D gene is left open where the match is weak. For some rows the clone size is stated as once, few or many, or as a class when expanded; others skip it.

>few|TRBJ1-2|TRBV7-9|.
TGTGCCAGCAGCTTAGTCTTAGGGGTTGGTGGCTACACCTTC
CASSLVLGVGGYTF
>few|TRBJ2-5|TRBV6-2/TRBV6-3|.
TGTGCCAGCAGGGTTGCGTGGGGAGAGACCCAGTACTTC
CASRVAWGETQYF
>few|TRBJ2-3|TRBV6-5|.
TGTGCCAGCAGTCGACTGGGGCCTTACACAGATACGCAGTATTTT
CASSRLGPYTDTQYF
>many|TRBJ2-5|TRBV7-9|.
TGTGCCAGCAGCTTAGCCGGCGACCACCGAACCCAGTACTTC
CASSLAGDHRTQYF
>few|TRBJ2-3|TRBV6-6|TRBD2
TGTGCCAGCAGTTGGGTGAGGGGTCTAGCGGGGGGGCCAGATACGCAGTATTTT
CASSWVRGLAGGPDTQYF
>.|TRBJ1-1|TRBV6-4|TRBD1
TGTGCCAGCAGTGACACTCGGACAGGCGGGCATGGGACTGAAGCTTTCTTT
CASSDTRTGGHGTEAFF
>many|TRBJ2-1|TRBV11-2|.
TGTGCCAGCAGCTCGAGGAATTACAATGAGCAGTTCTTC
CASSSRNYNEQFF
>.|TRBJ2-7|TRBV7-3|.
TGTGCCAGCAGCCTCGGCCCGGGACCCGCCTACGAGCAGTACTTC
CASSLGPGPAYEQYF
>many|TRBJ2-7|TRBV6-1|.
TGTGCCAGCACCCTTTTGGAGGGGAAAGGATACGAGCAGTACTTC
CASTLLEGKGYEQYF
>.|TRBJ2-7|TRBV15|.
TGTGCCACCAGCAGTGATAGAGGCCTCCTTCGCGAGCAGTACTTC
CATSSDRGLLREQYF
>.|TRBJ2-7|TRBV11-2|TRBD2
TGTGCCAGCAGCTTAGACCCGGGCGGGAGGGGGTCTTACGAGCAGTACTTC
CASSLDPGGRGSYEQYF
>.|TRBJ2-5|TRBV20-1|TRBD1
TGCAGTGGCAGACAGGGAGTTCACCCCAGCCAAGAGTTGACCCAGTACTTC
CSGRQGVHPSQELTQYF
>.|TRBJ2-2|TRBV7-9|.
TGTGCCAGCAGCTTTACGACTGCAGGGTTAAGGGCCGGGGAGCTGTTTTTT
CASSFTTAGLRAGELFF
>many|TRBJ2-2|TRBV19|.
TGTGCCAGTATTTCGCACCTCACCGGGGAGCTGTTTTTT
CASISHLTGELFF
>.|TRBJ1-5|TRBV27|.
TGTGCCAGCAGTTCGTTTTATAGCAATCAGCCCCAGCGTTTT
CASSSFYSNQPQRF
>.|TRBJ1-2|TRBV20-1|TRBD1
TGCAGTGCCCCGACAGGGGGCGCGGGCTACACCTTC
CSAPTGGAGYTF
>many|TRBJ2-7|TRBV30|.
TGTGCCTGGAGTGTCAACCTCTACGAGCAGTACTTC
CAWSVNLYEQYF
>.|TRBJ2-1|TRBV7-9|.
TGTGCCAGCAGCCTCACGGTTGGCGGGGAGGAGTACAATGAGCAGTTCTTC
CASSLTVGGEEYNEQFF
>many|TRBJ2-6|TRBV6-2/TRBV6-3|TRBD1
TGTGCCAGCAGTCAGGGACAGTCCGGGGCCAACGTCCTGACTTTC
CASSQGQSGANVLTF
>.|TRBJ2-7|TRBV9|TRBD2
TGTGCCAGCAGCCCACTAGCGGGAGGGGGGTACGAGCAGTACTTC
CASSPLAGGGYEQYF
>few|TRBJ2-5|TRBV12-3/TRBV12-4|TRBD1
TGTGCCAGCAGTTTATCAGGGGGCAAGACCCAGTACTTC
CASSLSGGKTQYF
>many|TRBJ1-4|TRBV7-9|.
TGTGCCAGCAGCTTGGGTACTCCTAATGAAAAACTGTTTTTT
CASSLGTPNEKLFF
>few|TRBJ2-1|TRBV7-9|.
TGTGCCAGCAGCTTGACTTCGAGCTCCTACAATGAGCAGTTCTTC
CASSLTSSSYNEQFF
>.|TRBJ1-1|TRBV6-5|.
TGTGCCAGCAGTTACTTTAGGAACACTGAAGCTTTCTTT
CASSYFRNTEAFF
>.|TRBJ2-7|TRBV5-1|.
TGCGCCAGCAGCTTGTCTTGGCAGACCACTTTC
CASSLSWQTTF
>many|TRBJ1-2|TRBV4-1|TRBD1
TGCGCCAGCAGCCCCAAGACAGGGTTTGGCTATGGCTACACCTTC
CASSPKTGFGYGYTF
>few|TRBJ2-2|TRBV2|TRBD2
TGTGCCAGTGGGAAGGAGCGGGAGAGCACCGGGGAGCTGTTTTTT
CASGKERESTGELFF
>few|TRBJ1-3|TRBV20-1|.
TGCAGTGCTAGAGATAGGCAGGGAGGGGGAAACACCATATATTTT
CSARDRQGGGNTIYF
>many|TRBJ1-1|TRBV14|.
TGTGCCAGCAGCCAGATAAACACTGAAGCTTTCTTT
CASSQINTEAFF
>many|TRBJ1-3|TRBV6-5|.
TGTGCCAGCAGTTACTTTTTGGGCCCGGACTCTGGAAACACCATATATTTT
CASSYFLGPDSGNTIYF
>.|TRBJ2-7|TRBV4-1|TRBD2
TGCGCCAGCAGCCAACTAGCGGACTCCTACGGGCAGTACTTC
CASSQLADSYGQYF
>few|TRBJ2-1|TRBV4-1|.
TGCGCCAGCAGCCAAGAATCAGGACCATACAATGAGCAGTTCTTC
CASSQESGPYNEQFF
>many|TRBJ1-5|TRBV20-1|.
TGCAGTGCTAGTTACGGGGGGGGGCAGGGTCAGCCCCAGCATTTT
CSASYGGGQGQPQHF
>.|TRBJ2-1|TRBV28|.
TGTGCCAGCAGTTATAGCGCGCAAGATCAGTTCTTC
CASSYSAQDQFF
>many|TRBJ1-5|TRBV28|.
TGTGCCAGCAGTCCCTCCCGACGCCAGCCCCAGCATTTT
CASSPSRRQPQHF
>once|TRBJ2-7|TRBV20-1|.
TGCAGTGTTAGAGAAGTACTAAGGATGGCTAGCGACTCCTACGAGCAGTACTTC
CSVREVLRMASDSYEQYF
>few|TRBJ2-1|TRBV7-9|.
TGTGCCAGCAGCTTAGGGACAGCTAGGGTGTTCTTC
CASSLGTARVFF
>many|TRBJ2-4|TRBV27|.
TGTGCCAGCAGTTCACTAGGCCGTGGACCCAATAACAAAAACATTCAGTACTTC
CASSSLGRGPNNKNIQYF
>many|TRBJ1-5|TRBV30|.
TGTGCCTGGACTCCAGGGTCTAATAGCAATCAGCCCCAGCATTTT
CAWTPGSNSNQPQHF
>few|TRBJ2-7|TRBV23-1|TRBD1
TGCGCCAGCAGTCTCCCCCCGCAGGGGGCCAAACACGAGCAGTACTTC
CASSLPPQGAKHEQYF
>few|TRBJ1-5|TRBV4-1|.
TGCGCCAGCAGGGTGGGGGTGTGGAGCAATCAGCCCCAGCATTTT
CASRVGVWSNQPQHF
>many|TRBJ2-7|TRBV30|.
TGTGCCTGGGGACCCGGGGGCTACGAGCAGTACTTC
CAWGPGGYEQYF
>many|TRBJ1-2|TRBV9|.
TGTGCCAGCAGCGTAGAGGGAGGACTCGACTATGGCTACACCTTC
CASSVEGGLDYGYTF
>few|TRBJ2-7|TRBV10-3|TRBD2
TGTGCCATCAGTGAGACCGGGGGGGCCTACGAGCAGTACTTC
CAISETGGAYEQYF
>many|TRBJ1-4|TRBV4-2|.
TGTGCCAGCAGCCCATCGAGCGGCAGGTACCGGGAAAAACTGTTTTTT
CASSPSSGRYREKLFF
>many|TRBJ2-7|TRBV7-6|.
TGTGCCAGCACCTCAAATGCCTACGAGCAGTACTTC
CASTSNAYEQYF
>many|TRBJ1-5|TRBV28|.
TGTGCCAGTCAATCGGACAGCCTTAGCAATCAGCCCCAGCATTTT
CASQSDSLSNQPQHF
>.|TRBJ2-5|TRBV6-5|TRBD2
TGTGCCAGCAGTTCTGGACTAGCGGGAGGGGGCGAGACCCAGTACTTC
CASSSGLAGGGETQYF
>many|TRBJ1-1|TRBV7-2|.
TGTGCCGAAACGGAACTTAACACTGAAGCTTTCTTT
CAETELNTEAFF
>.|TRBJ2-7|TRBV6-2/TRBV6-3|.
TGTGCCAGCAGTTACTCTCAACTAGAGGGTCCCTACGAGCAGTACTTC
CASSYSQLEGPYEQYF
>many|TRBJ2-5|TRBV20-1|.
TGCAGTGCTAGACGGGGACTGCAAGAGACCCAGTACTTC
CSARRGLQETQYF
>.|TRBJ2-5|TRBV5-4|TRBD2
TGTGCCAGCAGACTAGCGGGGCACCTTCAAGAGACCCAGTACTTC
CASRLAGHLQETQYF
>many|TRBJ2-7|TRBV11-2|TRBD1
TGTGCCAGCAGCTTAGAGGGACAGGGTTACGAGCAGTACTTC
CASSLEGQGYEQYF
>few|TRBJ2-1|TRBV27|TRBD2
TGTGCCAGCAGTTCCTCGACTAGCGGGGGGTTTAATGAGCAGTTCTTC
CASSSSTSGGFNEQFF